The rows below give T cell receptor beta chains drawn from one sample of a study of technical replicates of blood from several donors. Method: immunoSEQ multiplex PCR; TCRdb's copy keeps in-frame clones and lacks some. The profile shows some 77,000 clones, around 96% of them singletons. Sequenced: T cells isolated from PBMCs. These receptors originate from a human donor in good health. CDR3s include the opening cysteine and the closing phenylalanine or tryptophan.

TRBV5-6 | CASSFVGGRDTQYF
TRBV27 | CASSLAASHGYTF
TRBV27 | CASSTEWGPYEQYF
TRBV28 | CASLTGTLWGNQPQHF
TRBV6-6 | CASTDITAGQPQHF
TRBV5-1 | CASSGDRVGVQPQHF
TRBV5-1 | CASSSTGSSYEQYF
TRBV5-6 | CASSLAPVTGGGYTF
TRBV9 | CASSVWDSPYEQYF
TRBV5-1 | CASSYTGNEQFF
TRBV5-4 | CASSKGLAGADTQYF
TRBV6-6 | CASSQTSLGSYEQYF
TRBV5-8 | CASRGQGLSNQPQHF
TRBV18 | CASRPGTGDYEQYF
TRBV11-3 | CASSLRTGDYNEQFF
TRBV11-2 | CASSLAGSRNEQFF
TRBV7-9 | CASSLVGQGEFF
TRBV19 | CASSMDLTTRGLF
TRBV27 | CASSSSGDRVQYEQFF
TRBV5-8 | CASPKGISRHEQYF
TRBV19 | CATLGIRYGYTF
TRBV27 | CASSFGELISYNEQFF
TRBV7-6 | CASSLGGQGYEQYF
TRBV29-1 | CSVEDHNIQGRAEAFF
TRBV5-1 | CASSLGRSGANVLTF
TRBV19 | CASSIPWREGTGELFF
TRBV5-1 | CASSFTGTASNEQYF
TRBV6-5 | CASSLTASHEKLFF
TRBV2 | CASDGKNTGELFF